The present TCR beta chain was sequenced within a study of control samples from healthy donors and cancer patients. Here immunoSEQ multiplex PCR was the method, and the copy in TCRdb shows in-frame clones only, minus some. The sample lists about 130,000 clones; about 93% were seen once. Germline assignment: CDR1 SGHKS and CDR2 YYEKEE (reference sequence). V lost 1 base, J lost 6 bases, and 18 bases stayed unmatched. This CDR3 is built from 19 residues. The chain combines TRBV5-5 with TRBJ1-1; TRBD1 aligns across 10 bases. Sequencing was performed on blood. This TCR came from a man aged 18 to 30 in good health. This CDR3 reads CASSLLVTGTGVRSAEAFF. CDR3 in DNA: TGTGCCAGCAGCTTGTTAGTCACCGGGACAGGGGTCCGTTCGGCTGAAGCTTTCTTT.